The clone carrying this TCR beta chain was counted at least ten times. Unique molecular identifiers were affixed to discrete cDNA molecules within the library. In the authors' workflow: A per-sample median of 95,638 TCRs was observed, with counts ranging from roughly 23,224 to 700,000. One entry per CDR3 protein, called by TCRdb with MiXCR from the RACE reads. TCRdb's processing, not the study's, gives the V and J calls here. The sample lists 75,000 to 80,000 distinct CDR3 sequences; over 6.5% were seen once. V lost 6 bases and J lost 1; bases outside the gene matches: 4. The germline gives CDR1 ENHRY, CDR2 SYGVKD. This CDR3 has 17 residues. These data belong to a study of human T cells and chemical hapten exposure. As to time point: healthy volunteer bleed at 6 weeks. Unfractionated whole blood was the source of the extracted total RNA.

This receptor was taken from a female donor in good health. Some clones in this sample may be carry-over from other donors' samples. V usage is TRBV10-3 and J usage is TRBJ2-2; 14 nucleotides line up with TRBD2. The specimen was whole blood. The CDR3 DNA sequence: TGTGCCATCAGGAGCGGGACTAGCGGGGGGAACACCGGGGAGCTGTTTTTT. This encodes CAIRSGTSGGNTGELFF.